The clone carrying this T cell receptor beta chain was counted once. Its antigen is undetermined. The germline V gene has CDR1 LGHDT and CDR2 YNNKEL (reference sequence). CDR3 length: 16 amino acids. Trimming took off 0 bases at V and 4 bases at J, with 15 bases between the two ends. This entry comes from a study of identical twins. Study-wide findings and caveats: Twins shared out-of-frame alpha sequences with excess low generation probability.

MiXCR was run by TCRdb on the 5' RACE reads, yielding one entry per CDR3 protein. This table has roughly 750,000 distinct CDR3 sequences, 21% appearing once. These data were also reused for a study on T cells expressing NK-cell markers. That report notes: Dominant NKG2C+ clonotypes were found to form about 1.0-7.5% of CD8+ T cells in over 5 donors.

The TCR originated in a woman aged 18 to 35 in good health. Sequencing was carried out using PBMCs. V and J are TRBV3-1 and TRBJ1-1; D may be TRBD1 (6 bases). The CDR3 DNA is TGTGCCAGCAGCCAAGACGCCAGGGGTAGGGGCACTGAAGCTTTCTTT. This encodes CASSQDARGRGTEAFF.